The source of this TCR beta chain is a study of cytomegalovirus exposure and HLA in healthy donors (dated by TCRdb to between 2016 and 2019). Regarding the research as a whole: An earlier analysis of some 600 of the donors reported roughly 300 Gb of sequence data and 95 million to 120 million unique TCR beta sequences obtained from roughly 180 million T cells. HLA typing covered class I and class II loci at four-digit resolution. Because of strong linkage in the cohort, 5 or 6 DR-DQ haplotypes were treated as single units for association and clustering. To predict cytomegalovirus infection status, the study brought together high-throughput TCR immunosequencing, statistical association of individual TCRs with disease status, and machine learning. An early release that covered fewer than 800 HLA-typed donors contained approximately 300 gigabases of sequencing data and 80 million or so unique TCR sequences. All discovery cohort repertoires had been generated on a single sequencing platform. The study aimed to test whether signatures of past pathogen exposure could be identified by cataloging public T cell receptors. In addition to the first cohort of 650 to 800 subjects, a separate validation cohort of 130 or so different subjects was used. Among the roughly 400 genotyped donors, approximately 77% belonged to the genetic ancestry cluster associated with self-reported Caucasian donors. Donor age, sex, ethnicity and CMV serostatus were compiled alongside the repertoire data. Across 398 genotyped donors of the cohort, an average of about 240,000 unique TCR beta nucleotide sequences per donor were sequenced, and roughly 20% of those sequences were non-productive. Rather than drawing on any new phenotypic data, the later analysis identified candidate immune exposures from TCR beta sequences and the way those sequences occurred across donors. To decide whether each TCR beta V gene segment behaved as functional or pseudogenic, an earlier analysis of fewer than 750 of the donors relied on high-throughput TCR beta sequencing. The number of typed donors differed by locus: about 629-630 for A, B, C, DRB1 and DQB1; 500 to 550 for DQA1; 606 for DPA1; and some 450 for DPB1. A later genetic analysis took genome-wide SNP genotypes for about three fifths of the 666 donors and used that subset as a discovery cohort. The T cell repertoires of under 750 subjects were profiled by immunosequencing and related to cytomegalovirus serostatus. In a later analysis, previously published TCR beta repertoires from hundreds of donors were re-analyzed and high-resolution HLA genotyping was added so that TCR occurrence patterns could be studied. General conclusions and limits of the study: The authors suggested that the approach could potentially be extended to other disease states and immunological phenotypes. In a later analysis, TCR association rates were found to vary across HLA loci, with the most associated TCRs seen for DRB1 alleles and the fewest for HLA-C alleles. Some IMGT-functional V segments, including TRBV6-2 and TRBV6-3, could not be told apart with the 87-base-pair reads, so those segments were excluded. A few of the identified cytomegalovirus-associated TCR beta chains were confirmed in vitro to be specific for cytomegalovirus antigens. According to a later genetic analysis, donors in an Asian-associated ancestry cluster had fewer N-insertions in productive TCRs than the roughly 700-donor mean. In both the original and validation cohorts, the classifier was reported to diagnose cytomegalovirus status with high specificity and sensitivity. Because some donors lacked HLA typing at each locus, the association tests relied only on the typed subset. The sequencing pipeline was judged likely to have produced a cluster of highly shared sequence variants as a technical artifact. Strong co-occurrence of HLA alleles, especially DR and DQ, made assigning TCR associations to individual alleles difficult. A later analysis reported that several top co-occurrence clusters appeared linked to parvovirus B19, influenza, CMV and Epstein-Barr virus. In a later genetic analysis, a missense DCLRE1C variant was associated with V-gene and J-gene trimming of TCR beta chains, and the association was replicated in an independent cohort. A later analysis found that HLA-associated TCR beta chains were more clonally expanded and had lower generation probabilities than equally common non-associated chains. The study gave a list of 150 to 200 TCR beta chains associated with cytomegalovirus. Because counts were too low, seventeen rarely observed V segments, including chromosome 9 orphons, were excluded from the earlier analysis of 500 to 700 of the donors. Most CMV-associated TCR beta chains appeared to be HLA-restricted in a later analysis, and the HLA associations seemed to be driven largely by CMV exposure. Specific HLA alleles were associated with 18,000 or so TCR beta sequences at a false discovery rate of 0.05 in a later analysis. A further reported finding was that TCR beta sequences accurately predicted the HLA-A and HLA-B alleles for most subjects in the first cohort. The cohort was sequenced for TCR beta chains only, and without alpha or paired-chain data the features that could be detected were limited. Across donors, most TCR sequences were observed very rarely, whereas some public TCRs were present in many individuals. Sequencing depth was assumed to be roughly uniform across donors in the presence/absence analyses, though that assumption may not hold. In an earlier analysis of 587 of the donors, most TCR beta V segments were observed in productive rearrangements about 90% or about 30% of the time, broadly matching IMGT annotations. CMV serostatus was the only immune exposure information available for the cohort. Correlated functional status among segregating V segments might be attributable to linkage disequilibrium, but an unknown experimental factor could not be ruled out.

The germline V gene gives CDR1 as SGDLS and CDR2 as YYNGEE. The CDR3 numbers 16 residues from cysteine through phenylalanine. CDR3 DNA is the only sequence kept; it has 48 bases, read in frame from the first base. V and J lose 0 bases and 1 base, and a span of 12 bases separates them. Of note for this clone: Its binding antigen is unknown. Nothing much larger sits one base from this clone, and base qualities are not available.

Library method: the immunoSEQ multiplex PCR assay. For the multiplex PCR, a mixture combining 60 forward primers for TCR Vbeta segments and 13 reverse primers for TCR Jbeta segments was used. Amplification of the CDR3 region of rearranged TCR beta genes was performed with a multiplex PCR assay on genomic DNA. The Illumina HiSeq System was used to sequence the amplified TCR beta libraries as 87-base-pair reads. In the authors' own workflow: A later analysis tallied 80 million to 95 million unique TCR beta chains across the 666 repertoires, and around 12 million of those chains were shared by two or more donors. Raw reads were error-corrected and collapsed into unique sequences with a nearest-neighbor algorithm that merged closely related sequences to remove PCR and sequencing errors. CDR3 sequences were aligned to IMGT reference sequences to assign V, D and J gene segments. For a sequence to be retained, at least a six-nucleotide match to both a V gene segment and a J gene segment was required. Rearrangements were classified as productive when the CDR3 lacked stop codons and remained in frame with V and J, and all other rearrangements were classified as non-productive. Following IMGT convention, CDR3 was defined as the stretch from the second conserved V-encoded cysteine up to the conserved J-encoded phenylalanine. The earlier analysis of about 610 of the donors excluded sequences that lacked an unambiguous match to a single V gene segment. An earlier analysis of several hundred of the donors called V segments functional above 56.7% productive rearrangements and segregating when the between-donor standard deviation exceeded 5%. A statistical classification framework was developed to diagnose cytomegalovirus status using the catalog of TCR beta chain sequences. In a later analysis, TCR nucleotide sequences were compared against IMGT/GENE-DB human TR gene sequences so that V and J genes could be assigned. The TCRdist pipeline was used in a later analysis to assign CDR3 sequences and most-parsimonious VDJ recombination scenarios. In a later analysis, every TCR beta chain was defined by the combination of its CDR3 amino acid sequence and its V-gene family, and reads without a unique V-gene family were dropped. To address suspected cross-contamination and a sequencing artifact, a later analysis removed around 600 highly shared, low-generation-probability nucleotide sequences. In a later analysis, a clonal expansion index was calculated for each public chain from normalized within-repertoire ranks of inferred template counts. In a later analysis, generation probabilities were computed with a VDJ recombination model fitted to out-of-frame rearrangements, and the resulting probabilities were checked against IGoR. A later analysis scored TCR-TCR, TCR-HLA and TCR-CMV co-occurrence with hypergeometric tests, applying a repertoire-size bias correction to TCR pairs. False discovery rates were estimated in a later analysis by permuting HLA or CMV assignments 20 times. In a later analysis, co-occurring TCRs were grouped using DBSCAN, and TCRdist sequence similarity was added for clustering within HLA-allele-positive subsets. Repertoires with fewer than 30,000 or more than 120,000 public chains, plus five repertoires with anomalous nucleotide sharing, were excluded from co-occurrence clustering. TCRdb carries this immuneACCESS record with in-frame sequences only. Its versions omit some clonotypes, under half of them owing to an unresolved V gene in the studies checked, with the rest unexplained. V and J calls and clone size are given by that table; D and trimming were obtained from the DNA. The sample has around 130,000 clones on record, around four fifths of them singletons. 2.1% of the sample is in the top ten clones.

The cohort was made up of 500 to 800 healthy bone marrow donors. Cohort members were all nominally healthy when sampled, although unrecorded immune exposures were likely present. The donor tested CMV seropositive, placing the donor among the 290 or so seropositive members of the cohort. A peripheral blood sample was collected from each donor, and TCR beta sequencing was performed on peripheral blood mononuclear cells. The Qiagen DNeasy Blood Extraction Kit was used to extract genomic DNA from the blood cell samples. Sequences were obtained from PBMCs. The sequence was obtained from a woman aged 40 to 55 in good health and CMV-seropositive. The chain couples TRBV9 to TRBJ2-3, and possibly TRBD2, on 5 matching bases. The DNA sequence is TGTGCCAGCAGCGTAGGGGGAGCGGCAGGCACAGATACGCAGTATTTT. The translation is CASSVGGAAGTDTQYF.